The T cell receptor beta chain under discussion was sequenced for a study of stem cell transplantation in POMP-related autoinflammatory disease. Study-level findings and limits: Across all analyzed T-cell subsets, patients with PRAID tended toward reduced diversity and increased clonality.

Profiling relied on immunoSEQ multiplex PCR, and the TCRdb table lists in-frame clones only, not all of them. The sample includes some 26,000 clones, 75% to 85% of them seen just once. Comment on this clone: The antigen remains undetermined.

Trimming shortened V by 5 bases and J by 3 bases, and 14 bases separated the two germline ends. CDR1 MDHEN and CDR2 SYDVKM come from the germline V gene. This CDR3 is built from 14 residues. The sample consisted of CD4+ T cells from PBMCs, taken before stem cell transplantation. This sequence joins TRBV28 and TRBJ2-7, with unresolved D. This clonotype was obtained from a human donor with POMP-related autoinflammation and immune dysregulation (PRAID). The CDR3 is CASSRHYGSYEQYF. The CDR3 DNA sequence: TGTGCCAGCAGTCGACACTACGGCAGCTACGAGCAGTACTTC.